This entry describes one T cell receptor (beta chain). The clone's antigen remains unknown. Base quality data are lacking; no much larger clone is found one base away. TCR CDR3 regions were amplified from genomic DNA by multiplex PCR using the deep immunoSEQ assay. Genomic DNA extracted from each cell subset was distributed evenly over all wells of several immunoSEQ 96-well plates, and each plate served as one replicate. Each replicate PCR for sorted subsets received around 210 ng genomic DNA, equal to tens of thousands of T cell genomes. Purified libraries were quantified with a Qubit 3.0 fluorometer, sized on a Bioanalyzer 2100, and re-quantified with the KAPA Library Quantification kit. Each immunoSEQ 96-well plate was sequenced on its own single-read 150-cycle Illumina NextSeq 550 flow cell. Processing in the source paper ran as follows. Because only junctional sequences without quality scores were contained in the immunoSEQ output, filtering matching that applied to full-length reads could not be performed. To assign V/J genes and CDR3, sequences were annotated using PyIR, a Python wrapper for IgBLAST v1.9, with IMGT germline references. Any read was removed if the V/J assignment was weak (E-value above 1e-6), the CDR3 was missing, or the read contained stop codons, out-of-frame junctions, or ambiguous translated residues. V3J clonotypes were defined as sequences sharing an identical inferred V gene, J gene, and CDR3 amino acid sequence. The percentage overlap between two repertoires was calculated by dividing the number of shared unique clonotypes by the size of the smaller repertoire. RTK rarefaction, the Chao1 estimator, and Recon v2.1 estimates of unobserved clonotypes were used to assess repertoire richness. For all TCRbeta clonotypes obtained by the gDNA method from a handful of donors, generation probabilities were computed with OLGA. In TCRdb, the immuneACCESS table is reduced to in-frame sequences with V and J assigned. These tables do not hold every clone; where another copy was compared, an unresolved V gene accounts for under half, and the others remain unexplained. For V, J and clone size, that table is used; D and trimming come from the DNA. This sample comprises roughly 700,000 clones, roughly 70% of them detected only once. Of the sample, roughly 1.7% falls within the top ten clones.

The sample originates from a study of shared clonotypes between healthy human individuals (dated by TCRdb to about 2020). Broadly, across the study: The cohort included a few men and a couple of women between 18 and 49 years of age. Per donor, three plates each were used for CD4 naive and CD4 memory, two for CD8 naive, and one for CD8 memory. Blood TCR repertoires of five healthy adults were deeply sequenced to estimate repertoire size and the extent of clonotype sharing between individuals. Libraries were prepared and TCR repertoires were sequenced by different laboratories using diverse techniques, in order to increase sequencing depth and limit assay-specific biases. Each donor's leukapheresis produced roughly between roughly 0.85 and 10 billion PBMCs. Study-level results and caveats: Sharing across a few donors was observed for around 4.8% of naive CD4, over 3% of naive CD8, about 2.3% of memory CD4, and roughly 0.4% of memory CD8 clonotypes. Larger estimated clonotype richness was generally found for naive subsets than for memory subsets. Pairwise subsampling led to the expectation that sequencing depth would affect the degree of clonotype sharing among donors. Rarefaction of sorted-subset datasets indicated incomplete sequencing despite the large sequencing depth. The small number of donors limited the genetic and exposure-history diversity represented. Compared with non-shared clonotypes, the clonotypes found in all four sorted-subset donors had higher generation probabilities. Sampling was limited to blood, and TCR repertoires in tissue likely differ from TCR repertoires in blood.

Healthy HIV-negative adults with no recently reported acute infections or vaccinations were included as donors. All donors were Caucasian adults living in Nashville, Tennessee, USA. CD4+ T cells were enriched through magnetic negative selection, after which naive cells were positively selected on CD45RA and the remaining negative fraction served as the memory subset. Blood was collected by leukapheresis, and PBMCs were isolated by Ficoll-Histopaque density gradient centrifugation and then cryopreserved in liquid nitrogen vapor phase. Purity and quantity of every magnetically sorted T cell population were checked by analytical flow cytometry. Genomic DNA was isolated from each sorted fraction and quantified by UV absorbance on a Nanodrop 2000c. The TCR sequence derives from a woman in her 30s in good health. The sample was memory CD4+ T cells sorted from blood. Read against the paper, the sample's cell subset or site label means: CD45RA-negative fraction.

In nucleotide form, the sequence is TGCGCCAGCAGCTCTCGGGGTACCCAAGAGACCCAGTACTTC. Its translation is CASSSRGTQETQYF. The chain uses TRBV5-1 and TRBJ2-5; TRBD2 is perhaps the D gene, given 5 matching bases. V is shortened by 3 bases, J by 1 base, and the region joining them spans 10 bases. Including the terminal cysteine and phenylalanine, the CDR3 comprises 14 residues. Only the CDR3 DNA is retained, 42 bases long and in frame from the first base. The germline V gene sets CDR1 to SGHRS and CDR2 to YFSETQ.